This TCR beta chain appears in the sequencing data of a study of control samples from healthy donors and cancer patients. Sequencing was performed with immunoSEQ multiplex PCR; in TCRdb, only in-frame clones are kept and a portion is missing. Of 120,000 or so clones listed, roughly 87% are singletons. The germline CDR1 and CDR2 sequences are SNHLY and FYNNEI. V shed 6 bases and J shed 8 bases, with 19 bases lying between them. CDR3 length equals 14 residues. The chain is built from TRBV2 and TRBJ1-2, with D maybe TRBD1 (5 bases). The TCR originated in a young man in good health. The source material was blood. CDR3 coding DNA: TGTGCCAGCAGGCAAGGGGCGGCTGCTGGCGGCTACACCTTC. This gives the protein CASRQGAAAGGYTF.